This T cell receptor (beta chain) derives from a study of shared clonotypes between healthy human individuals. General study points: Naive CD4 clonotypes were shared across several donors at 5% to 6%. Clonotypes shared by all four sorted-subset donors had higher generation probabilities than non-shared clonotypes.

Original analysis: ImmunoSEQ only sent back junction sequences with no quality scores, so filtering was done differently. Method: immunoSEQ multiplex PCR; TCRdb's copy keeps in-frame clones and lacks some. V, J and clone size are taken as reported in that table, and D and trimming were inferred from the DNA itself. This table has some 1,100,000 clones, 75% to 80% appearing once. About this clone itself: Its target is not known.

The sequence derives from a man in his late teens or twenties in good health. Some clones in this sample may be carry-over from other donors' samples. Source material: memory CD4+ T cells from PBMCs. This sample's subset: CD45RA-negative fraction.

The CDR3 loop reads CASSLAKDRNSNQPQHF. The CDR3 DNA reads TGTGCCAGCAGCTTGGCCAAGGACAGGAATAGCAATCAGCCCCAGCATTTT. The chain combines TRBV5-7 with TRBJ1-5; 7 nucleotides line up with TRBD1. TRBV5-7 is an open reading frame whose function is uncertain. V lost 0 bases to trimming and J lost 0 bases; unmatched junction nucleotides: 6. The CDR3 is 17 residues long.